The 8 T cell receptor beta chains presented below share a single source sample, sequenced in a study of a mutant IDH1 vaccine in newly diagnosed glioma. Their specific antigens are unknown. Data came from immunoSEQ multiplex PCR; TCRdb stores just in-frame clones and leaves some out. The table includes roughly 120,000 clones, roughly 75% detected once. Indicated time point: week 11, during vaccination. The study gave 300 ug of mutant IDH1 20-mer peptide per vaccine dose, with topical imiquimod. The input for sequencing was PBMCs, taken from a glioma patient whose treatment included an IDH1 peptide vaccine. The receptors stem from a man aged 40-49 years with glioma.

The CDR3 reads CASSSNYEQYF. The DNA for the CDR3 is TGTGCCAGCAGTTCAAACTACGAGCAGTACTTC. The rearrangement joins TRBV7-2 to TRBJ2-7; D gene unclear. The CDR3 runs 11 residues. Germline CDR1 SGHTA, CDR2 FQGNSA. V was cut by 6 bases and J by 3 bases, with 6 bases left in between.

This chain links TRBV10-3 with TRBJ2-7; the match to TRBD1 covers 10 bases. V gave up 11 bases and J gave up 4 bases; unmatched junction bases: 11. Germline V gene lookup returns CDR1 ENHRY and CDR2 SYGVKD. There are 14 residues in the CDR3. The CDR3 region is CAARPGTGVYEQYF. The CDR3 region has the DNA TGTGCCGCCCGCCCCGGGACAGGGGTGTACGAGCAGTACTTC.

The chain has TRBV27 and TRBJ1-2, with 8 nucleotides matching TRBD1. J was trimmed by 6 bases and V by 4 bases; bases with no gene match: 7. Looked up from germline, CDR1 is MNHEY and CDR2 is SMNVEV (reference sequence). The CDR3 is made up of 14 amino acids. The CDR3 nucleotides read TGTGCCAGCAGTTATACAGGGGGGCTACATGGCTACACCTTC. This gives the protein CASSYTGGLHGYTF.

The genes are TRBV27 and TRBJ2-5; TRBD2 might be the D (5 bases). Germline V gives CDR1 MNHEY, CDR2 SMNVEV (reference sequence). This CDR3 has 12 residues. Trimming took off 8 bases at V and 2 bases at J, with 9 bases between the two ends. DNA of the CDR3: TGTGCCAGCCAGGACTTACAAGAGACCCAGTACTTC. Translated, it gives CASQDLQETQYF.

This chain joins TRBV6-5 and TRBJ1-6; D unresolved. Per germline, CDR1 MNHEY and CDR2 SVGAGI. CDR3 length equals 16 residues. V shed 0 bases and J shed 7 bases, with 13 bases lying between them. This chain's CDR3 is CASSYSAAAPNSPLHF. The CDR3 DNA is TGTGCCAGCAGTTACTCCGCAGCCGCACCCAATTCACCCCTCCACTTT.

The CDR3 DNA reads as TGCGCCAGCAGCCAAGTTAGGGCCGGGGAGCTGTTTTTT. Its translation is CASSQVRAGELFF. This chain uses TRBV4-3 with TRBJ2-2; D gene uncertain. V lost 1 base and J 6 bases, leaving 6 bases between the germline ends. The CDR3 has 13 amino acids. The germline V gene encodes CDR1 LGHNA and CDR2 YSLEER.

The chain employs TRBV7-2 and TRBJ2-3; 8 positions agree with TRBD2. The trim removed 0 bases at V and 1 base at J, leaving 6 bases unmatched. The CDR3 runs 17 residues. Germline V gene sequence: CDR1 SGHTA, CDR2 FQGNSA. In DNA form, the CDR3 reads TGTGCCAGCAGCTTAGCCTCCGGGGGGGCTCGCACAGATACGCAGTATTTT. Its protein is CASSLASGGARTDTQYF. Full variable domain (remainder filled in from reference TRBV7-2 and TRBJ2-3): GAGVSQSPSNKVTEKGKDVELRCDPISGHTALYWYRQSLGQGLEFLIYFQGNSAPDKSGLPSDRFSAERTGGSVSTLTIQRTQQEDSAVYLCASSLASGGARTDTQYFGPGTRLTVL.

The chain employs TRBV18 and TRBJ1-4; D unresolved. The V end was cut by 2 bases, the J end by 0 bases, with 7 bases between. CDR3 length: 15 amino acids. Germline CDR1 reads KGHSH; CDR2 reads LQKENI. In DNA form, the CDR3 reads TGTGCCAGCTCACCAAGGGAAGCAACTAATGAAAAACTGTTTTTT. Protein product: CASSPREATNEKLFF.